Sequencing of this TCR beta chain was carried out in a study of T cell responses to AZD1222 COVID-19 vaccine. Turning to this clone: Antigen: not known.

Here immunoSEQ multiplex PCR was the method, and the copy in TCRdb shows in-frame clones only, minus some. The table shows approximately 170,000 clones, with 92% occurring only once. General observations from the study: Spike-specific TCRs gained breadth and depth after people received two AZD1222 doses.

Looked up from germline, CDR1 is SGHRS and CDR2 is YFSETQ. The germline V and J ends were trimmed by 0 bases and 1 base, with 7 bases remaining between them. CDR3 length: 14 residues. This specimen consisted of peripheral blood, obtained on day 0 of AZD1222 vaccination. The V gene is TRBV5-1, the J gene TRBJ1-2; D ambiguous. The origin of this receptor is an adult in good health. Here the CDR3 reads CASSLAGLNYGYTF. The CDR3 region has the DNA TGCGCCAGCAGCTTGGCTGGGCTTAACTATGGCTACACCTTC.